This is a list of T cell receptor beta chains from one sample in a study of tumor-infiltrating lymphocytes in primary liver carcinoma. TCRdb re-called the multiplex PCR reads with MiXCR, one entry per CDR3 protein. The data hold roughly 91,000 distinct CDR3 sequences, with approximately 68% observed a single time. Sequencing was carried out using liver tumor tissue from sampling region 5. These receptors originate from a woman aged 60 to 75 with primary liver carcinoma and hepatitis B virus infection. Both conserved end residues are part of each CDR3. A D gene is named only where the DNA matches it firmly. Not all rows give a size; the values are once, few, many and, for expanded clones, a class.

D,J,V,size,DNA,CDR3
TRBD1,TRBJ1-2,TRBV19,NA,TGTGCCAGTAGTATTCTCCGCGACAGGGCGAAAGGCTACACCTTC,CASSILRDRAKGYTF
NA,TRBJ2-6,TRBV6-5,NA,TGTGCCAGCGGTCACGATACGGGTCCTTCTGGGGCCAACGTCCTGACTTTC,CASGHDTGPSGANVLTF
TRBD1,TRBJ2-3,TRBV13,NA,TGTGCCAGCAGCTCCCGAACAGGGGCAGATACGCGGTATTTT,CASSSRTGADTRYF
TRBD1,TRBJ1-2,TRBV2,NA,TGTGCCACCAGAGGCCTACAGGGGCGTAAGGTTGGCTACACCTTC,CATRGLQGRKVGYTF
TRBD1,TRBJ2-1,TRBV7-8,NA,TGTGTCAACAGCTTAGGGATAGGACAGGTTAAAAATGAGCAGTTCTTC,CVNSLGIGQVKNEQFF
NA,TRBJ1-2,TRBV20-1,few,TGCAGTGCTGGGGCCTATGGCTACACCTTC,CSAGAYGYTF
NA,TRBJ2-1,TRBV28,NA,TGTGCCAGCAGCTCGAGACAGCTCAATGCCCAGTTCTTC,CASSSRQLNAQFF
NA,TRBJ2-7,TRBV5-4,NA,TGTGTCAGCAGCCCCCCAGGCGGGAAGGGGAACTACGAGCAGTACTTC,CVSSPPGGKGNYEQYF
TRBD1,TRBJ1-5,TRBV6-5,NA,TGTGCCAGCAAGATACCGGGACAGGGGACTATGAAGCCCCAGCACTTT,CASKIPGQGTMKPQHF
NA,TRBJ2-5,TRBV5-6,many,TGTGCCAGCAGCTTTCCCCAGGGAACGGTAGAAGAGACCCAGTACTTC,CASSFPQGTVEETQYF
TRBD2,TRBJ2-1,TRBV29-1,NA,TGCAGCGTCTACCCGGCTAGCGGGACGTCCCGAAAGAATGCGCAGTTCTTC,CSVYPASGTSRKNAQFF
NA,TRBJ1-1,TRBV11-2,NA,TGTGCCAGCAGCTTCCGACAAGCCGAAGTTTTCTTT,CASSFRQAEVFF
TRBD1,TRBJ2-5,TRBV29-1,NA,TGCAGCTCCACGGGGCCCGACAGGGGCGAGACCCAGTACTTC,CSSTGPDRGETQYF
NA,TRBJ2-3,TRBV2,NA,TGTGCCAGCGGATCAAGGGGGACCAATCAGCCCCAGTATTTT,CASGSRGTNQPQYF
TRBD2,TRBJ2-4,TRBV6-1,NA,TGTGTTAGCAGTGAAGTCGGCGGGAGCTTGAACATTCAGTACTTC,CVSSEVGGSLNIQYF
TRBD2,TRBJ2-5,TRBV28,NA,TGTGCCAGCAGTGGGACTAGCGGGGGACGTCAAGAGATCCAGTACTTC,CASSGTSGGRQEIQYF
NA,TRBJ2-7,TRBV5-1,many,TGCGCCAGCGGACGCGACAGTTACTCCTACGAGCAGTACTTC,CASGRDSYSYEQYF
TRBD2,TRBJ2-5,TRBV11-2,NA,TGTACCAGCAGCTCTCCAGGACTAGCGGAACAAGAGACCCAGTACTTC,CTSSSPGLAEQETQYF
TRBD1,TRBJ2-3,TRBV29-1,many,TGCAGCGTTAACAGGGGGCTAGGCACAGATACGCAGTATTTT,CSVNRGLGTDTQYF
TRBD2,TRBJ2-3,TRBV11-1,NA,TGTGCCAGCAGTTTAAGGCAATGTGCGGGAGAGTCTAACTTT,CASSLRQCAGESNF
NA,TRBJ2-1,TRBV29-1,few,TGCAGCGTTGATCTTCTGGACGCCAGCTCCTACAATGAGCAGTTCTTC,CSVDLLDASSYNEQFF
NA,TRBJ2-5,TRBV5-6,NA,TGTGCCAGCAGCATGTGGACACGGGGAGAGACCCAGTACTTC,CASSMWTRGETQYF
NA,TRBJ2-1,TRBV6-1,NA,TGTGCCAACAGTGGAATAAGGGATGAGCAGCTCTTC,CANSGIRDEQLF
NA,TRBJ1-2,TRBV5-1,NA,TGCGCCAGCAGCTACCGTCTACCCGGGGGCTCGACGGGGGGCTACACCTTC,CASSYRLPGGSTGGYTF
TRBD2,TRBJ2-1,TRBV6-1,NA,TGTGCCAGCATGGACACTAGCGGGAGCCATCTGTCGGATGAGCAGCTCTTC,CASMDTSGSHLSDEQLF
NA,TRBJ2-6,TRBV7-9,NA,TGTGCCAGCAGCTTAGTGAGGGGGGCCAACGCCCTGACTTTC,CASSLVRGANALTF
TRBD1,TRBJ2-7,TRBV6-5,NA,TGTGGCAGCAGTCGACAGGGCCCATACTACGAGCAGTGCTTC,CGSSRQGPYYEQCF
NA,TRBJ2-2,TRBV24-1,NA,TGTGCCACCATGAACAGGGACGCCGGGGAGCTGTTTTTT,CATMNRDAGELFF
TRBD1,TRBJ2-7,TRBV29-1,many,TGCAGCGCGGACAGGGGGAACGAGCAGTACTTC,CSADRGNEQYF
NA,TRBJ2-4,TRBV28,NA,TGTTCCAGCAGTCCGTCCGTGGGGGGACCTCGTGACAAATACATTCAGTACTTC,CSSSPSVGGPRDKYIQYF
NA,TRBJ2-2,TRBV29-1,many,TGCAGCGTTATCAGGGGCTCGAACACCGGGGAGCTGTTTTTT,CSVIRGSNTGELFF
NA,TRBJ2-1,TRBV7-9,many,TGTGCCAGCAGCTTAGAGGTCTGGTGGGCTGAGCAGTTCTTC,CASSLEVWWAEQFF
NA,TRBJ2-7,TRBV10-2,many,TGCGCCAGCAGAGCTAGACTTACCTACGAGCAGTACTTC,CASRARLTYEQYF
NA,TRBJ2-7,TRBV28,NA,TGTGACAGCAGTTTCTCCGGGCTCAACTCGAGGAGGTCCTACGAGCAGTACTTC,CDSSFSGLNSRRSYEQYF
NA,TRBJ2-5,TRBV7-8,NA,TGTGCCGGCAGCTTAGTGCACGGTTGGCAAGAGACCCAGTACTTC,CAGSLVHGWQETQYF
NA,TRBJ2-1,TRBV11-3,NA,TGTGCCAGCAGCTTGCCAGCGGCTACCCGGGGTGAGCAGTTCTTC,CASSLPAATRGEQFF
TRBD2,TRBJ2-2,TRBV6-1,many,TGTGCCAGCAGAGGCGGAGGCGGGAGGGCATCCGGGGAGCTGTTTTTT,CASRGGGGRASGELFF
NA,TRBJ2-2,TRBV5-6,once,TGTGCCAGCAGCCTGGTCGCAGGGGGGGGAATCACCGGGGAGATGTTTTTT,CASSLVAGGGITGEMFF
NA,TRBJ1-4,TRBV29-1,NA,TGCAGCGTTCGTCTTGGGGCTTCAAATGAAATACTGTTCTTT,CSVRLGASNEILFF
NA,TRBJ2-1,TRBV4-1,NA,TGCGCCAGCAGCCGGAACTTCCACAATGAGCGGTTCTTC,CASSRNFHNERFF
TRBD2,TRBJ2-7,TRBV5-6,many,TGTGCCAGCAGCAGGACTAGCGGGAGGTCCGAGCAGTACTTC,CASSRTSGRSEQYF
TRBD1,TRBJ2-5,TRBV30,many,TGTGCCTGGGACAGGACAGGGCTTCAAGAGACCCAGTACTTC,CAWDRTGLQETQYF
TRBD2,TRBJ2-7,TRBV29-1,NA,TGCAGCGTTATCTTTGGGACTAGCGGTATAGAAGAGCAGTACTTC,CSVIFGTSGIEEQYF
NA,TRBJ1-6,TRBV28,NA,TGTCCCAGCAGTTCTACGGCAGATGAACCTTCTAATTCACCCCTCCACTTT,CPSSSTADEPSNSPLHF
NA,TRBJ1-2,TRBV12-3/TRBV12-4,NA,TGTGCCAACAATACCCAGGGCAGGGCCGTCTATGGCTACACCTTC,CANNTQGRAVYGYTF
TRBD1,TRBJ2-3,TRBV11-3,medium-sized,TGTGCCAGCAGCCCCCGACAGGGGTCAAGCACAGATACGCAGTATTTT,CASSPRQGSSTDTQYF
NA,TRBJ2-5,TRBV28,NA,TGTGCCAGCAGCCTCAGCAGGAGGGAGACCCAGTACTTC,CASSLSRRETQYF
TRBD1,TRBJ2-6,TRBV29-1,NA,TGCAGCATCGGGACAGGGGGTGTTACTGGGGCCAACGTCCTGACTTTC,CSIGTGGVTGANVLTF
NA,TRBJ2-2,TRBV28,many,TGTGCCAGCAGGGGGGCATTGGGGACCGGGGAGCTGTTTTTT,CASRGALGTGELFF
TRBD2,TRBJ2-1,TRBV11-3,NA,TGTGCCAGCAGTACCGGGGGGTACAACGAGGAGTTCTTC,CASSTGGYNEEFF
NA,TRBJ1-6,TRBV7-9,few,TGTGCCAGCAGCTTAGAAGGGTCACCCCTCCACTTT,CASSLEGSPLHF
NA,TRBJ2-2,TRBV11-1,NA,TGTGCGAGCAGATCAAGCCTTGACACCCGGGAGCTGTTTTTT,CASRSSLDTRELFF
NA,TRBJ1-1,TRBV11-3,NA,TGTGCCAGTTGCTTAGTCGGGGAATACCGGGACACTGAAGCTTTCTTT,CASCLVGEYRDTEAFF